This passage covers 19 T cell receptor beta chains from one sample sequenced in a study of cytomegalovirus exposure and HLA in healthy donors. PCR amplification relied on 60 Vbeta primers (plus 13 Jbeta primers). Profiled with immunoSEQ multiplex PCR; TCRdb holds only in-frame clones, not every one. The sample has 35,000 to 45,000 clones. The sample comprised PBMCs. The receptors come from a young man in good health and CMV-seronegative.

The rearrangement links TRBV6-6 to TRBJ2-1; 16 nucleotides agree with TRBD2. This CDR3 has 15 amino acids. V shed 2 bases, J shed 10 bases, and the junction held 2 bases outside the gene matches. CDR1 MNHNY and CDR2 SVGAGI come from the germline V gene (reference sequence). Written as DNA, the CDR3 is TGTGCCAGCAGTTACGGGACTAGCGGGAGGGAGGAGCAGTTCTTC. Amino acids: CASSYGTSGREEQFF.

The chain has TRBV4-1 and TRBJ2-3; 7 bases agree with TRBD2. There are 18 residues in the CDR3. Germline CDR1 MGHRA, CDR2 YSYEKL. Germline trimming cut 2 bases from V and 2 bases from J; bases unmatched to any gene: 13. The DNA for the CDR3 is TGCGCCAGCAGCCAATCCATCCAGAGAGCGGGGAACACAGATACGCAGTATTTT. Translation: CASSQSIQRAGNTDTQYF.

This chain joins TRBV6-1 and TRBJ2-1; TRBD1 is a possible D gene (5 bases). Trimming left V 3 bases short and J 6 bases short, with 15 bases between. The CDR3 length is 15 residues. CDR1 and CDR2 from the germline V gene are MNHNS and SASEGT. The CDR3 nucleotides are TGTGCCAGCAGTGATCAGGGTTTATTGGTCAATGAGCAGTTCTTC. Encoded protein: CASSDQGLLVNEQFF.

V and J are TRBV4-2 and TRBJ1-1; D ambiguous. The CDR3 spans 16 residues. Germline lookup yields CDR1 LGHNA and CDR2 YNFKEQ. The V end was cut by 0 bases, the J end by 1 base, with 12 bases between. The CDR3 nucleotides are TGTGCCAGCAGCCAAGATCGCCGGGGTGGGAACACTGAAGCTTTCTTT. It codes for CASSQDRRGGNTEAFF.

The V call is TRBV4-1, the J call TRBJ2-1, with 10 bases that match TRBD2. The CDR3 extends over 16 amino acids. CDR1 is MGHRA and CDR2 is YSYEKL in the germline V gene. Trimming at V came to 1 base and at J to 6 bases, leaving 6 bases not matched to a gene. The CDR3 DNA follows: TGCGCCAGCAGCCAAGGAACAGCGGGAGGGCGCAATGAGCAGTTCTTC. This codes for CASSQGTAGGRNEQFF.

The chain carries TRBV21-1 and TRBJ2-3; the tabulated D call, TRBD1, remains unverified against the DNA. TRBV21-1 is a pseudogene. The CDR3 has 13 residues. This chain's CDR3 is CASNSGGLDTQYF. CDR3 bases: TGTGCCAGCAACTCAGGGGGGCTCGATACGCAGTATTTT.

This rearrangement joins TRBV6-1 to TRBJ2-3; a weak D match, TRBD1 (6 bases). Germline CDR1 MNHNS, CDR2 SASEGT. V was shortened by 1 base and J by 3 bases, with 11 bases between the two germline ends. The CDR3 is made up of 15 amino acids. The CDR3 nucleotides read TGTGCCAGCAGTGAAGGACAGGTATCAACAGATACGCAGTATTTT. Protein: CASSEGQVSTDTQYF.

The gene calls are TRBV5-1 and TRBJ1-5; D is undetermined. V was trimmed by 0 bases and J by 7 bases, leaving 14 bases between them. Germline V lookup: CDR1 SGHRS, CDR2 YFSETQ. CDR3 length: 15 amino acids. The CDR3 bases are TGCGCCAGCAGCTTGGCCCCGGGAGGAGGCCAGCCCCAGCATTTT. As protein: CASSLAPGGGQPQHF.

The CDR3 DNA is TGTGCCAGCAGCCCCGACAGGGGGCAAGGGGAGACCCAGTACTTC. Its translation: CASSPDRGQGETQYF. The chain recombines TRBV7-2 with TRBJ2-5; 10 nucleotides match TRBD1. The CDR3 runs 15 residues. In germline, CDR1 is SGHTA, CDR2 FQGNSA. With 5 bases clipped from V and 5 bases from J, the junction kept 8 bases outside the gene matches.

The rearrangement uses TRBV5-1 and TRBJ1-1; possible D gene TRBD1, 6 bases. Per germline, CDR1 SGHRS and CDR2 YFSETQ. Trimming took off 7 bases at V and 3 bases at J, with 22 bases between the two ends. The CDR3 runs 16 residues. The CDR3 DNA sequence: TGCGCCAGCGCAACAGGGCTGATTGGTACGGACACTGAAGCTTTCTTT. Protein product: CASATGLIGTDTEAFF.

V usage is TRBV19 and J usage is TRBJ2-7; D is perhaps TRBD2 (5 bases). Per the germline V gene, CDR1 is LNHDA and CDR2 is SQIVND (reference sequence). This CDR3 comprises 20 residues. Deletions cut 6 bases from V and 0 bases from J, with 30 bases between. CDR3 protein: CASSLKPPRGSVTSSYEQYF. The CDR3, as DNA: TGTGCCAGTAGCTTGAAACCTCCACGGGGATCCGTAACGAGCTCCTACGAGCAGTACTTC.

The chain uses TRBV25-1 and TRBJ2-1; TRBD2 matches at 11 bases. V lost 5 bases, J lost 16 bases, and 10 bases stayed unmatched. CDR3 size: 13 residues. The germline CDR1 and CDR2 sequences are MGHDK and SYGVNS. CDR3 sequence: CASSPTSGRADFF. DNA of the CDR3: TGTGCCAGCAGTCCCACTAGCGGGAGAGCGGACTTCTTC.

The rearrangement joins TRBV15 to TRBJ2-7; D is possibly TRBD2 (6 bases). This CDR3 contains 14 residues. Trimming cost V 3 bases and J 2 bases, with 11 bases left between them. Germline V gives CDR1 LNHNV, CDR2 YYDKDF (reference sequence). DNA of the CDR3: TGTGCCACCAGCAGCCGGGAGAGCGCCTACGAGCAGTACTTC. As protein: CATSSRESAYEQYF. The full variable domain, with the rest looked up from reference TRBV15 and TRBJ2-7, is DAMVIQNPRYQVTQFGKPVTLSCSQTLNHNVMYWYQQKSSQAPKLLFHYYDKDFNNEADTPDNFQSRRPNTSFCFLDIRSPGLGDTAMYLCATSSRESAYEQYFGPGTRLTVT.

Here the CDR3 reads CASSPPGTGDTEAFF. For the CDR3, the DNA is TGCGCCAGCAGCCCCCCCGGGACAGGGGACACTGAAGCTTTCTTT. V and J are TRBV4-1 and TRBJ1-1; TRBD1 matches 10 bases. CDR1 is MGHRA and CDR2 is YSYEKL in the germline V gene. V trimming: 4 bases; J trimming: 3 bases; junction bases outside the gene matches: 5. This CDR3 spans 15 amino acids.

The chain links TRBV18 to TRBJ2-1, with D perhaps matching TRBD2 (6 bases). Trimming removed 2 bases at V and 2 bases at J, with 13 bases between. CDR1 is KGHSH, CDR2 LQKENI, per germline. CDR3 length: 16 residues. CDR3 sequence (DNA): TGTGCCAGCTCACCATACCGGGACTCGACCTACAATGAGCAGTTCTTC. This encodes CASSPYRDSTYNEQFF.

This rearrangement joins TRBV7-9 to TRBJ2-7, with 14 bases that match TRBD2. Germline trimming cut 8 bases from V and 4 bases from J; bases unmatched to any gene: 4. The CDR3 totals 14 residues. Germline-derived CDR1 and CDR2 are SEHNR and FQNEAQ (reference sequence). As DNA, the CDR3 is TGTGCCAGCCAAGGGACTAGCGGGGGTTACGAGCAGTACTTC. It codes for CASQGTSGGYEQYF.

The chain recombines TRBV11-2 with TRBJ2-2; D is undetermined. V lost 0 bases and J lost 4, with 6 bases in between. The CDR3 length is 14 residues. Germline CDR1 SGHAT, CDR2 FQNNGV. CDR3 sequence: CASSLEGGTGELFF. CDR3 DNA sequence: TGTGCCAGCAGCTTAGAAGGCGGCACCGGGGAGCTGTTTTTT.

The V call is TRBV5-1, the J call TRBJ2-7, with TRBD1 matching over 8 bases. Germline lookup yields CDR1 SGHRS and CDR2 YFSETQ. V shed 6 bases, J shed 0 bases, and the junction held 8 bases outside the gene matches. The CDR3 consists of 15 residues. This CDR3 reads CASNLWTGSSYEQYF. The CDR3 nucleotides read TGCGCCAGCAATCTCTGGACAGGGAGCTCCTACGAGCAGTACTTC.

CDR3 protein: CASSYTGTGFVEQYF. DNA of the CDR3: TGTGCCAGCAGTTACACCGGGACAGGGTTCGTCGAGCAGTACTTC. J is TRBJ2-7 and V is TRBV27, with 9 bases fitting TRBD1. The CDR3 runs 15 residues. Per germline, CDR1 MNHEY and CDR2 SMNVEV (reference sequence). V lost 4 bases and J lost 6; bases outside the gene matches: 10.